A single sample gave rise to the 28 T cell receptor beta chains below, sequenced in a study of identical twins (dated by TCRdb to the mid-2010s). The library was obtained by 5' RACE. Instrument used: Illumina HiSeq 2000. TCRdb reworked the public reads: Q25 trimming with fastp, MiXCR clone assembly, productive beta chains retained. Under each unique CDR3 protein, matching rows form one entry showing the most common genes and DNA. The sample yields about 240,000 distinct CDR3 sequences; about 10% were counted once. Clones ranked in the top ten supply about a tenth of the sample. Sequenced input: memory T cells sorted from blood. The sample's cell subset or site label, in plain terms: CD45RO+ enriched T cells. Receptors were obtained from a man between 45 and 60 years old in good health.

This clonotype was observed a handful of times. The chain couples TRBV15 to TRBJ2-6; a weak D match, TRBD2 (5 bases). This CDR3 is built from 13 residues. Trimming cost V 0 bases and J 12 bases, with 9 bases left between them. Germline V gives CDR1 LNHNV, CDR2 YYDKDF (reference sequence). CDR3 residues: CATSRDAGLVLTF. The CDR3 DNA is TGTGCCACCAGCAGAGATGCGGGTCTCGTCCTGACTTTC.

CDR3 sequence: CSARRPQGGGTEAFF. The CDR3 DNA reads as TGCAGTGCTAGACGACCCCAGGGTGGAGGCACTGAAGCTTTCTTT. The chain joins TRBV20-1 to TRBJ1-1, with D possibly matching TRBD1 (5 bases). The germline CDR1 and CDR2 sequences are DFQATT and SNEGSKA (reference sequence). The V and J ends lost 2 bases and 4 bases respectively, with 17 bases between them. This CDR3 has 15 residues.

This chain uses TRBV20-1 with TRBJ2-7, with 11 nucleotides matching TRBD2. Losses at the gene ends were 5 bases for V and 2 bases for J; bases not matched to a gene: 8. CDR1 DFQATT and CDR2 SNEGSKA come from the germline V gene (reference sequence). There are 15 residues in the CDR3. CDR3 residues: CSAPRLAGGPYEQYF. The CDR3 region has the DNA TGCAGTGCTCCGAGGCTAGCGGGAGGACCCTACGAGCAGTACTTC.

The sample holds many counts of this clonotype. The chain carries TRBV7-2 and TRBJ2-5; TRBD1 agrees at 11 bases. CDR3 length: 15 amino acids. V lost 4 bases and J lost 2; bases outside the gene matches: 3. Germline V gives CDR1 SGHTA, CDR2 FQGNSA. The CDR3 protein is CASSYGQGAQETQYF. For the CDR3, the DNA is TGTGCCAGCAGCTACGGACAGGGGGCGCAAGAGACCCAGTACTTC. Full variable domain (remainder filled in from reference TRBV7-2 and TRBJ2-5): GAGVSQSPSNKVTEKGKDVELRCDPISGHTALYWYRQSLGQGLEFLIYFQGNSAPDKSGLPSDRFSAERTGGSVSTLTIQRTQQEDSAVYLCASSYGQGAQETQYFGPGTRLLVL.

The sample holds one count of this clonotype. V and J are TRBV7-2 and TRBJ1-1; 7 bases are shared with TRBD1. The CDR3 length is 14 residues. Germline V CDR1 and CDR2: SGHTA, FQGNSA. The V and J ends lost 4 bases and 0 bases, in that order; junction bases with no gene match: 2. The CDR3 loop is CASSWDRLNTEAFF. The DNA of the CDR3 is TGTGCCAGCAGCTGGGACAGACTGAACACTGAAGCTTTCTTT.

In this sample, this clonotype turned up a few times. The chain combines TRBV7-6 with TRBJ2-1, with 11 bases fitting TRBD2. Germline V gives CDR1 SGHVS, CDR2 FNYEAQ. Germline trimming cut 5 bases from V and 6 bases from J; bases unmatched to any gene: 6. The CDR3 is 15 amino acids. CDR3 protein: CASSISGGGLNEQFF. In DNA form, the CDR3 reads TGTGCCAGCAGCATTAGCGGGGGGGGCCTCAATGAGCAGTTCTTC.

This clonotype has a count of ten or more. The rearrangement joins TRBV5-1 to TRBJ2-2, with 8 positions matching TRBD1. The CDR3 has 17 amino acids. V gave up 0 bases and J gave up 0 bases; unmatched junction bases: 4. CDR1 and CDR2 from the germline V gene are SGHRS and YFSETQ. As DNA, the CDR3 is TGCGCCAGCAGCTTGGCCAGGGGGCTTCCGAACACCGGGGAGCTGTTTTTT. Protein product: CASSLARGLPNTGELFF.

This clonotype was recorded many times. The chain combines TRBV29-1 with TRBJ2-3; D may correspond to TRBD1 or TRBD2 (6 bases each). The CDR3 is 13 amino acids. Germline V lookup: CDR1 SQVTM, CDR2 ANQGSEA. V lost 5 bases to trimming and J lost 5 bases, with 14 bases between them. The CDR3 here is CSVRGAGGDTQYF. The CDR3 nucleotides are TGCAGCGTTAGGGGGGCTGGGGGAGATACGCAGTATTTT.

This clonotype has at least ten counts. This chain uses TRBV6-2 or TRBV6-3 with TRBJ1-2; D uncertain. CDR1 MNHEY and CDR2 SVGEGT come from the germline V gene. This CDR3 region has 12 residues. V lost 7 bases and J lost 5, with 11 bases in between. CDR3 loop: CASTQGAYGYTF. Here the CDR3 DNA reads TGTGCCAGCACCCAAGGAGCGTATGGCTACACCTTC.

This clonotype has ten or more counts. The chain is built from TRBV28 and TRBJ2-7; unclear D gene. Germline CDR1 MDHEN, CDR2 SYDVKM. Deletions cut 2 bases from V and 2 bases from J, with 7 bases between. The CDR3 contains 13 residues. The CDR3 DNA follows: TGTGCCAGCAGTTTAACCGGGCCCTACGAGCAGTACTTC. Protein product: CASSLTGPYEQYF. Based on the CDR3 plus reference TRBV28 and TRBJ2-7, the full variable domain is DVKVTQSSRYLVKRTGEKVFLECVQDMDHENMFWYRQDPGLGLRLIYFSYDVKMKEKGDIPEGYSVSREKKERFSLILESASTNQTSMYLCASSLTGPYEQYFGPGTRLTVT.

This clonotype was seen many times. This chain connects TRBV5-1 to TRBJ2-3, with TRBD2 matching over 8 bases. Germline V gene lookup returns CDR1 SGHRS and CDR2 YFSETQ. V lost 4 bases and J lost 0; bases outside the gene matches: 4. This CDR3 has 15 amino acids. CDR3 sequence: CASSAGLGSTDTQYF. DNA for the CDR3: TGCGCCAGCAGCGCGGGACTAGGAAGCACAGATACGCAGTATTTT.

This clonotype occurred many times. The V gene is TRBV5-6, the J gene TRBJ1-3; the D is unclear. With 0 bases removed from V and 7 bases from J, the gap between germline ends came to 5 bases. The V gene's germline CDR1 is SGHDT and CDR2 YYEEEE. CDR3 length equals 12 residues. Written as DNA, the CDR3 is TGTGCCAGCAGCTTGGGATACAACACCATATATTTT. The encoded protein is CASSLGYNTIYF.

A few counts support this clonotype. V usage is TRBV7-8 and J usage is TRBJ2-5; no clear D. Trimming shortened V by 3 bases and J by 5 bases, and 10 bases separated the two germline ends. The CDR3 extends over 13 amino acids. Germline V lookup: CDR1 SGHVS, CDR2 FQNEAQ. The CDR3 loop is CASSLTVRETQYF. Written as DNA, the CDR3 is TGTGCCAGCAGCTTGACTGTGCGGGAGACCCAGTACTTC.

V and J are TRBV7-9 and TRBJ2-2; 7 bases fit TRBD2. This CDR3 spans 16 amino acids. Germline V gives CDR1 SEHNR, CDR2 FQNEAQ (reference sequence). After removal of 5 bases from V and 4 bases from J, the junction contained 10 bases not matched to a gene. CDR3 coding DNA: TGTGCCAGCAGCCCATTCCGGGAGGAGGGCACCGGGGAGCTGTTTTTT. Translation gives CASSPFREEGTGELFF.

This clonotype was counted between two and nine times. The V gene is TRBV20-1, the J gene TRBJ2-3; 10 bases map to TRBD2. V lost 5 bases to trimming and J lost 1 base; unmatched junction nucleotides: 21. This CDR3 has 20 amino acids. The germline gives CDR1 DFQATT, CDR2 SNEGSKA (reference sequence). CDR3 in amino acids: CSAQKEPGLAKPGGTDTQYF. The CDR3 DNA reads as TGCAGTGCTCAAAAGGAGCCGGGACTAGCGAAACCTGGAGGCACAGATACGCAGTATTTT.

The rearrangement uses TRBV7-2 and TRBJ2-5, with no clear D. This CDR3 region has 15 residues. CDR1 and CDR2 (germline): SGHTA, FQGNSA. V shed 5 bases and J shed 5 bases, with 18 bases lying between them. CDR3 protein: CASSEFRTSWETQYF. CDR3 in DNA: TGTGCCAGCAGCGAATTCAGGACCTCATGGGAGACCCAGTACTTC.

This clonotype was detected a few times. DNA of the CDR3: TGTGCCAGCAGTTTATCGCTGGGTGCCGGGGCTAACTATGGCTACACCTTC. Amino acids: CASSLSLGAGANYGYTF. The rearrangement joins TRBV27 to TRBJ1-2; D is unclear. Germline assignment: CDR1 MNHEY and CDR2 SMNVEV (reference sequence). Trimming shortened V by 0 bases and J by 0 bases, and 14 bases separated the two germline ends. The CDR3 has 17 amino acids.

This clonotype was found many times. The gene calls are TRBV5-1 and TRBJ2-1, with no clear D. Germline values: CDR1 SGHRS, CDR2 YFSETQ. The germline V and J ends were trimmed by 0 bases and 7 bases, with 8 bases remaining between them. The CDR3 extends over 13 amino acids. The CDR3 DNA follows: TGCGCCAGCAGCTTGGAGGGTATGAATGAGCAGTTCTTC. This encodes CASSLEGMNEQFF.

This clonotype was counted at least ten times. The rearrangement joins TRBV5-1 to TRBJ2-7, with 10 bases aligning to TRBD1. V shed 4 bases, J shed 5 bases, and the junction held 6 bases outside the gene matches. The CDR3 extends over 14 amino acids. Germline V gene sequence: CDR1 SGHRS, CDR2 YFSETQ. The CDR3 region has the DNA TGCGCCAGCAGCCTGGGGACAGGGGTCCACGAGCAGTACTTC. Translated, it gives CASSLGTGVHEQYF.

The chain has TRBV24-1 and TRBJ1-2, with a weak D call TRBD1 (5 bases). The V end lost 0 bases, the J end lost 2 bases, and 6 bases lay between the germline ends. CDR3 length equals 14 residues. The germline V gene has CDR1 KGHDR and CDR2 SFDVKD. The CDR3 nucleotides are TGTGCCACCAGTGATTTGTCAGGGAACTATGGCTACACCTTC. It encodes CATSDLSGNYGYTF.

This clonotype was picked up a small number of times. V gene TRBV5-1 combines with J gene TRBJ2-7; D is perhaps TRBD1 (6 bases). The CDR3 runs 16 residues. The V end lost 7 bases, the J end lost 3 bases, and 23 bases lay between the germline ends. Germline CDR1 SGHRS, CDR2 YFSETQ. The CDR3 coding sequence is TGCGCCAGCTCTCTACAGGGCAGCGGTGGGGTCTACGAGCAGTACTTC. Residues: CASSLQGSGGVYEQYF.

The chain couples TRBV7-8 to TRBJ2-7, with 9 bases lining up with TRBD2. The CDR3 sequence is 15 residues long. The germline gives CDR1 SGHVS, CDR2 FQNEAQ. V gave up 3 bases and J gave up 6 bases; unmatched junction bases: 9. The CDR3 reads CASSFVVAGVSEQYF. The CDR3 DNA sequence: TGTGCCAGCAGCTTTGTGGTAGCGGGAGTTTCCGAGCAGTACTTC.

V gene TRBV5-1 combines with J gene TRBJ2-7; D is unresolved. The ends were cut back, 0 bases at V and 4 bases at J, with 14 bases in the middle. Germline loops: CDR1 SGHRS, CDR2 YFSETQ. This CDR3 comprises 15 residues. In DNA form, the CDR3 reads TGCGCCAGCAGCTTGGCTAGTTCTACTACATACGAGCAGTACTTC. It is translated as CASSLASSTTYEQYF.

The sample holds a few counts of this clonotype. The chain has TRBV7-9 and TRBJ2-3; D not certain. V was trimmed by 4 bases and J by 10 bases, leaving 15 bases between them. From germline, CDR1 is SEHNR and CDR2 FQNEAQ (reference sequence). The CDR3 contains 13 residues. The CDR3 region has the DNA TGTGCCAGCAGCTCCCGACCGCAGCCCTCGCAGTATTTT. Translated: CASSSRPQPSQYF.

This clonotype turned up a few times. The chain is built from TRBV7-8 and TRBJ2-1; 9 bases are a match to TRBD2. The CDR3 is 15 amino acids. CDR1 and CDR2 (germline): SGHVS, FQNEAQ. Trimming took 5 bases from V and 8 from J; bases not matched to a gene: 10. CDR3 sequence (DNA): TGTGCCAGCAGCCACTCCGCGGGAGGGAGCCATGAGCAGTTCTTC. Translation: CASSHSAGGSHEQFF.

This clonotype occurred many times. The gene calls are TRBV6-5 and TRBJ1-1; no definite D call. Germline loops: CDR1 MNHEY, CDR2 SVGAGI. The V end lost 6 bases, the J end lost 1 base, and 6 bases lay between the germline ends. The CDR3 loop spans 12 amino acids. The DNA of the CDR3 is TGTGCCAGCAGCAGAGCGAACACTGAAGCTTTCTTT. This gives the protein CASSRANTEAFF.

This clonotype was seen a few times. This sequence joins TRBV6-1 and TRBJ2-5, with unresolved D. This CDR3 has 13 residues. The V end was cut by 2 bases, the J end by 4 bases, with 8 bases between. CDR1 MNHNS and CDR2 SASEGT come from the germline V gene. The CDR3 nucleotides are TGTGCCAGCAGTGAAACCCTACGAGAGACCCAGTACTTC. This encodes CASSETLRETQYF.

This clonotype occurred a few times. The chain couples TRBV10-3 to TRBJ1-1; the D is unclear. The CDR3 consists of 13 residues. V lost 4 bases, J lost 1 base, and 7 bases lay in between. The germline V gene encodes CDR1 ENHRY and CDR2 SYGVKD. The CDR3, as DNA: TGTGCCATCAGTGGGACGGCGAACACTGAAGCTTTCTTT. It translates to CAISGTANTEAFF.